The rows below give T cell receptor beta chains drawn from one sample of a study of T cells in Graves' hyperthyroidism and ophthalmopathy. TCRdb analysed the multiplex PCR reads with MiXCR anew, one entry per CDR3 protein. The data hold hundreds of thousands of distinct CDR3 sequences, with about half observed a single time. Sequenced: peripheral blood or thyroid tissue (not recorded which). The receptor source for this set is a woman in her late teens or twenties with Graves' hyperthyroidism. Each CDR3 is given with its conserved first and last residue. Fields, in order: V gene, J gene, clone size, D gene, CDR3 DNA, CDR3 protein. D genes are given only for firm matches. Part of the rows lack a size; the others show once, few, many or a class for expanded clones.

V: TRBV2
J: TRBJ1-5
size: NA
D: TRBD1
DNA: TGTGCCAGCAGCCAACCGGGACAGGATCAGCCCCAGCATTTT
CDR3: CASSQPGQDQPQHF

V: TRBV10-3
J: TRBJ1-6
size: few
D: NA
DNA: TGTGCCAGCAGTCACGGAACATATAATTCACCCCTCCACTTT
CDR3: CASSHGTYNSPLHF

V: TRBV19
J: TRBJ1-1
size: few
D: NA
DNA: TGTGCCAGTAGCCCCGTCGCGGGGCAAGTGAACACTGAAGCTTTCTTT
CDR3: CASSPVAGQVNTEAFF

V: TRBV15
J: TRBJ2-5
size: NA
D: TRBD2
DNA: TGTGCCACCAGCAGAGAACTAGCGGGAGGAAAGACCCAGTACTTC
CDR3: CATSRELAGGKTQYF

V: TRBV7-3
J: TRBJ2-2
size: NA
D: NA
DNA: TGTGCCAGCAGCTCGACAGGGAACACCGGGGAGCTGTTTTTT
CDR3: CASSSTGNTGELFF

V: TRBV10-3
J: TRBJ1-2
size: NA
D: TRBD1
DNA: TGTGCCATCAGTGAACAGGGGACTAGGGGCTACACCTTC
CDR3: CAISEQGTRGYTF

V: TRBV24-1
J: TRBJ2-6
size: NA
D: NA
DNA: TGTGGCACCAGTGACCGGACGGAGGCGAACGTCCTGACTTTC
CDR3: CGTSDRTEANVLTF

V: TRBV9
J: TRBJ1-2
size: NA
D: NA
DNA: TGTGCCAGCAGCCCTCAGAGCGGGGGTAACTATGGCTACACCTTC
CDR3: CASSPQSGGNYGYTF

V: TRBV14
J: TRBJ1-5
size: many
D: NA
DNA: TGTGCCAGCAGCCACACAGGGTACAATCAGCCCCAGCATTTT
CDR3: CASSHTGYNQPQHF

V: TRBV29-1
J: TRBJ1-5
size: NA
D: TRBD1
DNA: TGCAGCGCTAGACAGGGGGTGTTTCAGCCCCAGCATTTT
CDR3: CSARQGVFQPQHF

V: TRBV7-7
J: TRBJ2-5
size: once
D: NA
DNA: TGTGCCAGCAGCTTCGGAGTGGATGTTGAGACCCAGTACTTC
CDR3: CASSFGVDVETQYF

V: TRBV9
J: TRBJ1-3
size: NA
D: NA
DNA: TGTGCCAGCAGCGTAGACGTAAACACCATATATTTT
CDR3: CASSVDVNTIYF

V: TRBV2
J: TRBJ1-3
size: many
D: NA
DNA: TGTGCGACAAGTCCTGGAAACACCATATATTTT
CDR3: CATSPGNTIYF

V: TRBV20-1
J: TRBJ2-7
size: NA
D: NA
DNA: TGCAGAGTCCCCTTAGCGGCCTCCTACGAGCAGTACTTC
CDR3: CRVPLAASYEQYF

V: TRBV10-3
J: TRBJ2-2
size: NA
D: TRBD2
DNA: TGTGCCAGCAAACTAGCGGGAATCACCGGGGAGCTGTTTTTT
CDR3: CASKLAGITGELFF

V: TRBV5-1
J: TRBJ2-7
size: few
D: NA
DNA: TGCGCCAGCAGCTCCGACCGGGAGCAGTACTTC
CDR3: CASSSDREQYF

V: TRBV25-1
J: TRBJ1-6
size: NA
D: NA
DNA: TGTGCCAGCGGCTTAGAACCTGGGGGGCAATCACCCCTCCACTTT
CDR3: CASGLEPGGQSPLHF

V: TRBV2
J: TRBJ1-5
size: NA
D: NA
DNA: TGTGCCAGCAGTTCATGGGCAGGTATGAGCAATCAGCCCCAGCATTTT
CDR3: CASSSWAGMSNQPQHF

V: TRBV14
J: TRBJ1-2
size: few
D: NA
DNA: TGTGCCAGCAGCCGCTTTGGCTTCTACTATGGCTACACCTTC
CDR3: CASSRFGFYYGYTF

V: TRBV24-1
J: TRBJ2-5
size: NA
D: NA
DNA: TGTGCCACCAGTGATGGGGCGGGGGCAGAGACCCAGTACTTC
CDR3: CATSDGAGAETQYF

V: TRBV29-1
J: TRBJ2-1
size: NA
D: TRBD1
DNA: TGCAGCGTGGGGACAGGTGATGAGCAGTTCTTC
CDR3: CSVGTGDEQFF

V: TRBV6-1
J: TRBJ1-2
size: NA
D: TRBD1
DNA: TGTGCCAGCAGCCCCCGCGGGACAGCGTATGGCTACACCTTC
CDR3: CASSPRGTAYGYTF

V: TRBV9
J: TRBJ1-2
size: NA
D: NA
DNA: TGTGCTACAAATGGCTACACCTTC
CDR3: CATNGYTF